What follows are 21 T cell receptor beta chains derived from one specimen sequenced in a study of T-cell reconstitution after alpha-beta-depleted transplantation in children. Preparation of the TCRbeta library used unique molecular identifiers. TCRdb redid the calling of the PCR reads with MiXCR, one entry per CDR3 protein. The sample includes 250,000 to 400,000 distinct CDR3 sequences, around 25% of them seen just once. The sample in question was PBMCs, mostly from graft donor cells, obtained 180 days after TCRalphabeta/CD19-depleted stem cell transplant. Receptors originate from a male patient aged 10-17 years who had a stem cell transplant for acute lymphoblastic leukemia, so the T cells may come from the graft donor.

This clonotype turned up a few times. CDR3 nucleotides: TGTGCCAGCAGTTTATACGGGACAGGCAATCAGCCCCAGCATTTT. Encoded protein: CASSLYGTGNQPQHF. The J gene is TRBJ1-5, the V gene TRBV27, with 7 positions matching TRBD1. V shed 1 base, J shed 2 bases, and the junction held 2 bases outside the gene matches. This CDR3 is 15 amino acids long. The V gene's germline CDR1 is MNHEY and CDR2 SMNVEV (reference sequence).

The genes are TRBV5-1 and TRBJ2-5, with 11 positions matching TRBD2. The germline gives CDR1 SGHRS, CDR2 YFSETQ. CDR3 length: 15 amino acids. After removal of 4 bases from V and 4 bases from J, the junction contained 6 bases not matched to a gene. The DNA for the CDR3 is TGCGCCAGCAGCGGTGTCGGACTAGCGGGAGAGACCCAGTACTTC. Translated: CASSGVGLAGETQYF.

The V gene is TRBV13, the J gene TRBJ1-4; no reliable D call. This CDR3 is built from 18 residues. Germline CDR1 PRHDT, CDR2 FYEKMQ (reference sequence). V was cut by 4 bases and J by 0 bases, with 18 bases left in between. The CDR3 nucleotides read TGTGCCAGCAGCTCAACCTCAGGAGGAAGCGCAACTAATGAAAAACTGTTTTTT. Translating gives CASSSTSGGSATNEKLFF. Full variable domain (outside the CDR3, taken from reference TRBV13 and TRBJ1-4): AAGVIQSPRHLIKEKRETATLKCYPIPRHDTVYWYQQGPGQDPQFLISFYEKMQSDKGSIPDRFSAQQFSDYHSELNMSSLELGDSALYFCASSSTSGGSATNEKLFFGSGTQLSVL.

The rearrangement uses TRBV4-1 and TRBJ1-4; 9 nucleotides line up with TRBD1. V was pared by 4 bases and J by 8 bases, with 8 bases of the junction left unmatched. Germline CDR1 reads MGHRA; CDR2 reads YSYEKL. The length of the CDR3 is 15 residues. The CDR3 coding sequence is TGCGCCAGCAGCCCTTGGACAGGGGATGGAGAAAAACTGTTTTTT. Its translation is CASSPWTGDGEKLFF.

V gene TRBV5-1 combines with J gene TRBJ2-7, with 9 bases fitting TRBD2. There are 17 residues in the CDR3. J was trimmed by 2 bases and V by 3 bases; bases with no gene match: 12. Germline-derived CDR1 and CDR2 are SGHRS and YFSETQ. CDR3 DNA sequence: TGCGCCAGCAGCTCAGGCCTTACTAGCGGGCTTACCTACGAGCAGTACTTC. This gives the protein CASSSGLTSGLTYEQYF.

The J gene is TRBJ2-1, the V gene TRBV5-1; TRBD2 matches at 8 bases. CDR1 is SGHRS and CDR2 is YFSETQ in the germline V gene. CDR3 length equals 20 residues. The ends lost 2 bases at V and 0 bases at J; junction bases unmatched: 16. The CDR3: CASSLPENRGGISSYNEQFF. The CDR3 region has the DNA TGCGCCAGCAGCTTACCTGAGAATCGGGGGGGGATAAGCTCCTACAATGAGCAGTTCTTC.

The chain recombines TRBV20-1 with TRBJ2-1, with 12 bases lining up with TRBD2. The CDR3 is made up of 13 amino acids. Germline V gives CDR1 DFQATT, CDR2 SNEGSKA (reference sequence). The ends lost 3 bases at V and 8 bases at J; junction bases unmatched: 2. The CDR3 here is CSASRLAGDEQFF. The CDR3 nucleotides read TGCAGTGCTAGTCGACTAGCGGGAGATGAGCAGTTCTTC.

The chain joins TRBV7-8 to TRBJ1-3; 7 positions agree with TRBD1. The V gene's germline CDR1 is SGHVS and CDR2 FQNEAQ. V dropped 1 base and J dropped 10; count of bases not matched to a gene: 25. This CDR3 is 20 amino acids long. CDR3 region: CASSLVPQRTGGILEPTIYF. The CDR3, as DNA: TGTGCCAGCAGCTTAGTCCCCCAACGGACAGGCGGTATACTTGAACCTACCATATATTTT.

V and J are TRBV4-1 and TRBJ2-1; maybe TRBD1 (5 bases). The CDR3 extends over 14 amino acids. Per germline, CDR1 MGHRA and CDR2 YSYEKL. V lost 0 bases and J lost 7, with 10 bases in between. CDR3 bases: TGCGCCAGCAGCCAAGATAGACAGCCTAATGAGCAGTTCTTC. Translated: CASSQDRQPNEQFF.

This chain links TRBV12-3 or TRBV12-4 with TRBJ2-6; unclear D gene. CDR3 size: 14 residues. The V gene lost 6 bases and the J gene lost 0 bases, with 6 bases spanning the gap. For the CDR3, the DNA is TGTGCCAGCAGCCCTCTCTCTGGGGCCAACGTCCTGACTTTC. The encoded protein is CASSPLSGANVLTF.

The sample holds many counts of this clonotype. The gene calls are TRBV20-1 and TRBJ2-1; unclear D gene. The length of the CDR3 is 16 residues. The germline V gene has CDR1 DFQATT and CDR2 SNEGSKA (reference sequence). Trimming shortened V by 6 bases and J by 8 bases, and 26 bases separated the two germline ends. The CDR3 nucleotides read TGCAGTGCCCCCCGTCCAGGAACTCCCAAGGGCCATGAGCAGTTCTTC. It is translated as CSAPRPGTPKGHEQFF.

This sequence joins TRBV6-5 and TRBJ2-3; 10 bases match TRBD2. The CDR3 covers 19 residues. Germline loops: CDR1 MNHEY, CDR2 SVGAGI. V was pared by 2 bases and J by 0 bases, with 11 bases of the junction left unmatched. The CDR3 DNA reads as TGTGCCAGCAGTTACGGCAGCGGGAGGGAATTTACTAGCACAGATACGCAGTATTTT. It translates to CASSYGSGREFTSTDTQYF.

The CDR3: CSGSPLAIQYF. CDR3 DNA sequence: TGCAGTGGTTCACCCCTGGCCATTCAGTACTTC. The chain recombines TRBV20-1 with TRBJ2-4; D is unclear. Germline CDR1 is DFQATT and CDR2 is SNEGSKA (reference sequence). V gave up 7 bases and J gave up 9 bases, with 13 bases separating them. This CDR3 has 11 amino acids.

This clonotype was recorded a few times. The rearrangement uses TRBV6-1 and TRBJ1-5, with TRBD1 identical over 7 bases. V dropped 6 bases and J dropped 5; count of bases not matched to a gene: 7. CDR3 length: 14 amino acids. CDR1 and CDR2 (germline): MNHNS, SASEGT. The CDR3 reads CASRTRDSDQPQHF. The CDR3 nucleotides are TGTGCCAGCAGGACCCGGGACAGTGATCAGCCCCAGCATTTT.

The V and J genes are TRBV7-9 and TRBJ2-4; D is unresolved. Per the germline V gene, CDR1 is SEHNR and CDR2 is FQNEAQ (reference sequence). The CDR3 sequence is 17 residues long. The germline V and J ends were trimmed by 5 bases and 1 base, with 18 bases remaining between them. The CDR3 region is CASSHQTAVQAKNIQYF. CDR3 in DNA: TGTGCCAGCAGCCACCAGACGGCTGTACAGGCCAAAAACATTCAGTACTTC.

This clonotype was found a few times. This sequence joins TRBV29-1 and TRBJ2-1; D perhaps matches TRBD2 (6 bases). Trimming removed 7 bases from V and 0 bases from J, with 16 bases in between. The germline V gene has CDR1 SQVTM and CDR2 ANQGSEA. This CDR3 spans 15 amino acids. The CDR3 loop is CSGTWRASSYNEQFF. CDR3 nucleotide sequence: TGCAGCGGGACGTGGAGGGCGAGCTCCTACAATGAGCAGTTCTTC.

In this sample, this clonotype turned up a few times. V is TRBV5-4 and J is TRBJ1-4, with 8 bases matching TRBD1. The CDR3 loop spans 18 amino acids. Germline CDR1 reads SGHNT; CDR2 reads YYREEE (reference sequence). After removal of 0 bases from V and 9 bases from J, the junction contained 16 bases not matched to a gene. The CDR3 loop reads CASSLDPLSGGAPKKLFF. Here the CDR3 DNA reads TGTGCCAGCAGCTTGGACCCCCTTTCAGGGGGCGCCCCAAAAAAACTGTTTTTT.

This chain links TRBV7-9 with TRBJ2-1; D could derive from TRBD1 or TRBD2 (5 bases each). Between the trimmed V and J ends, which lost 2 bases and 9 bases, there was a span of 14 bases. Germline V gene lookup returns CDR1 SEHNR and CDR2 FQNEAQ (reference sequence). The CDR3 totals 14 residues. DNA of the CDR3: TGTGCCAGCAGCTTATTTAGGGGCCGGGGTGAGCAGTTCTTC. Its translation: CASSLFRGRGEQFF. Full variable domain (outside the CDR3, taken from reference TRBV7-9 and TRBJ2-1): DTGVSQNPRHKITKRGQNVTFRCDPISEHNRLYWYRQTLGQGPEFLTYFQNEAQLEKSRLLSDRFSAERPKGSFSTLEIQRTEQGDSAMYLCASSLFRGRGEQFFGPGTRLTVL.

The rearrangement joins TRBV6-1 to TRBJ2-3, with no clear D. Trimming cost V 6 bases and J 5 bases, with 21 bases left between them. Germline V gene data show CDR1 as MNHNS and CDR2 as SASEGT. This CDR3 has 16 amino acids. This chain's CDR3 is CASSPRPSGGRDTQYF. CDR3 bases: TGTGCCAGCAGCCCCAGACCCTCGGGCGGCCGAGATACGCAGTATTTT.

The gene calls are TRBV20-1 and TRBJ1-2; D is possibly TRBD1 (6 bases). V lost 5 bases and J lost 2, with 12 bases in between. Looked up from germline, CDR1 is DFQATT and CDR2 is SNEGSKA (reference sequence). There are 13 residues in the CDR3. The CDR3 loop reads CSAPGHPNYGYTF. The CDR3 nucleotides read TGCAGTGCTCCGGGACACCCAAACTATGGCTACACCTTC.

Note on this clonotype: Sequence at one end of the junction differs from germline and may be a read error. The CDR3 DNA reads as TGTGCCATCAGTTTTGCGGGGACTAGCGGGAACCCCCCAGATACGCAGTATTTT. This sequence encodes CAISFAGTSGNPPDTQYF. The V gene is TRBV12-3 or TRBV12-4, the J gene TRBJ2-3, with 13 bases aligning to TRBD2. This CDR3 spans 18 amino acids.